This T cell receptor (beta chain) was found in a study of CD8 T cells in ankylosing spondylitis. Libraries for TCR beta were made by quantitative 5'-RACE with molecular barcodes. TCRdb analysed the 5' RACE reads with MiXCR anew, one entry per CDR3 protein. The sample lists over 600,000 distinct CDR3 sequences; over 15% were seen once. Details on this clonotype: Its specificity is unknown.

Notes on the study in general: Within matched ankylosing spondylitis synovial fluid, disease-linked clones were reportedly significantly enriched. What seemed typical of ankylosing spondylitis blood was a TCR beta motif built from 8 or 9 highly homologous variants. Clones linked to disease, bearing a CD8+ phenotype, were relatively rare in peripheral blood. A subset of motif variants has previously been described in the synovial fluid and blood of reactive arthritis.

Specimen: blood, either unsorted or a sorted T cell fraction (not recorded which). The TCR originated in a male donor with ankylosing spondylitis.

The CDR3 protein is CASSGRQGIRTEAFF. CDR3 bases: TGCGCCAGCAGCGGACGACAGGGGATCAGGACTGAAGCTTTCTTT. V gene TRBV5-1 combines with J gene TRBJ1-1, with 8 positions matching TRBD1. V was pared by 4 bases and J by 5 bases, with 10 bases of the junction left unmatched. The CDR3 runs 15 residues. Germline values: CDR1 SGHRS, CDR2 YFSETQ.